This T cell receptor beta chain is drawn from a study of T cell responses to AZD1222 COVID-19 vaccine (dated by TCRdb to the early 2020s). Regarding the study in general: Because spike-specific TCR depth and breadth did not differ between the two schedules, AZD1222 recipients who got a second dose at roughly 4 weeks were pooled with those who got a second dose at roughly 12 weeks. TCR sequencing covered some 240 trial participants: 200 to 220 given two doses of AZD1222 and 26 given two doses of MenACWY control vaccine. Enrollment into the trials was organized by age into subgroups of 18-55, 56-69 and 70-plus years, and those subgroups contained around 150, 28 and 57 TCR-sequenced participants, respectively.

The sample's time point label, decoded: baseline before first vaccination. The vaccinee samples were drawn from two UK trials, COV001 and COV002, one of which was a single-blind randomized controlled phase 2/3 trial testing AZD1222 (ChAdOx1 nCoV-19) in healthy adults. For TCRbeta chain sequencing, PBMC samples were collected from trial participants at day 0 and at day 28 after the second dose. With regard to this clone: What this receptor recognizes is not known. Per-base qualities were not stored, and no clone one base away is much larger.

General study outcomes and caveats: In the small 56-69-year group, the increase in depth fell short of significance, most likely because of low power. Because no day 14 peak-response samples were available, repertoires were characterized only after the peak T cell response. The vaccine-associated CD4 TCRs covered the entire spike protein, and the dominant responses fell in regions 160-218 and 743-854. Conclusions about previously exposed vaccinees are limited, since just a handful of AZD1222 recipients were seropositive for SARS-CoV-2 at baseline. Reportedly, almost half of the unique spike-specific TCRs recognized epitopes lying outside the regions that are mutated in the B.1.351 and B.1.1.7 variants. Most participants were white British and females outnumbered males, and the authors suggested that clonal diversity may have been underestimated. Spike-specific TCR breadth and depth rose significantly after two AZD1222 doses compared with day 0 and with MenACWY recipients.

The CDR3 starts with the cysteine, ends with the phenylalanine, and has 14 residues. The sequence is cut down to CDR3 DNA, 42 bases in frame from base 1. CDR1 and CDR2 were assigned from the germline V gene as MDHEN and SYDVKM. V ends up 3 bases short and J 5 bases short, with an unmatched junction base count of 3. The CDR3 regions of human TCRbeta chains were analyzed by immunosequencing. For the original study's pipeline: TCRs in the repertoires were matched against a reference library of SARS-CoV-2-specific TCRs that had been generated with the MIRA antigen-specificity platform. Breadth was defined as the fraction of unique TCRs that were SARS-CoV-2-associated, and depth was defined as the fraction of total T cells that were SARS-CoV-2-associated. Each spike-specific TCR was assigned to its reactive spike region and to a CD4 or CD8 class using the MIRA data. Log10-transformed breadth and depth values were compared by one-way ANOVA with Sidak's multiple comparisons tests. In its TCRdb copy, this immuneACCESS table keeps in-frame sequences only and misses some clones. Where compared with another copy, unresolved V genes explain less than half of these, and the others have no known cause. V and J calls plus clone size are reproduced from that table; the DNA served to infer D and trimming. This sample has fewer than 55,000 clones in its table, and 83% of those were observed once. The ten largest clones capture approximately 52% of the sample.

The receptor was isolated from an adult in good health. The sequence is built from TRBV28 and TRBJ2-1, and 8 junctional nucleotides match TRBD2. This specimen consisted of peripheral blood, obtained on day 0 of AZD1222 vaccination. The CDR3 region has the sequence CASSFAGGHNEQFF. The base sequence is TGTGCCAGCAGTTTCGCGGGAGGCCACAATGAGCAGTTCTTC.